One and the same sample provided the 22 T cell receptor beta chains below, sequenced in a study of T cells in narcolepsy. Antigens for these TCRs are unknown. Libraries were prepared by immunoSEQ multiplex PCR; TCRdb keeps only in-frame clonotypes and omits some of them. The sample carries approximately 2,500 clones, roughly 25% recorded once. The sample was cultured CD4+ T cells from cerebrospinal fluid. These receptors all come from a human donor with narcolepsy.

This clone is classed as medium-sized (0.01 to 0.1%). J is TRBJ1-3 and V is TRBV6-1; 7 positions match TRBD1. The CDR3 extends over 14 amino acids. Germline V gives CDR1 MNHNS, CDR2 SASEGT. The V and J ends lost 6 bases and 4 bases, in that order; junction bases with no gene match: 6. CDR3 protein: CASSRDRAGNTIYF. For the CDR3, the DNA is TGTGCCAGCAGCCGAGACAGGGCAGGAAACACCATATATTTT.

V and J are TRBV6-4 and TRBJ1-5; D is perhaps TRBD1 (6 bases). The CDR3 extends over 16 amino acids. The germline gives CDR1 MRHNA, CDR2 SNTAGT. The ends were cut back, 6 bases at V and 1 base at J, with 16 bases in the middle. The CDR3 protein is CASRSRGVGSNQPQHF. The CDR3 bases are TGTGCCAGCAGGAGCAGGGGAGTAGGAAGCAATCAGCCCCAGCATTTT.

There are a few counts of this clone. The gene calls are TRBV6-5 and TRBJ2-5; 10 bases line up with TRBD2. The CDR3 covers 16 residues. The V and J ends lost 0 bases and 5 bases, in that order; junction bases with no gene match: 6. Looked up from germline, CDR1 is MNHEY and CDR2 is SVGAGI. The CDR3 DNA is TGTGCCAGCAGTTACTCTAGCGGGGGGCCGGTCGAGACCCAGTACTTC. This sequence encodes CASSYSSGGPVETQYF.

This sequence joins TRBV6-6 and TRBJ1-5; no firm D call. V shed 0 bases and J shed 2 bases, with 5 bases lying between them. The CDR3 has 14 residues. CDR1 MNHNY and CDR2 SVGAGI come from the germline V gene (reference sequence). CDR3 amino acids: CASSYSSRNQPQHF. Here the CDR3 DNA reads TGTGCCAGCAGTTACTCGAGTCGCAATCAGCCCCAGCATTTT.

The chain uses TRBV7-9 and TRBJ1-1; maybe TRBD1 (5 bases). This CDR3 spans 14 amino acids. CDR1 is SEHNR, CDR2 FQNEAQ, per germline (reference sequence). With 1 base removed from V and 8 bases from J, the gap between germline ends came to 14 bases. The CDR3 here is CASSLEPGVSEAFF. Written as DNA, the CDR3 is TGTGCCAGCAGCTTAGAGCCGGGGGTTTCGGAAGCTTTCTTT.

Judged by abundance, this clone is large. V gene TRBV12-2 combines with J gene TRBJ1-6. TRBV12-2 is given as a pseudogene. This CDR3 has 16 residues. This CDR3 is CASRLAVLGYNSPLHF. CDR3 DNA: TGTGCAAGTCGCTTAGCGGTGTTGGGCTATAATTCACCCCTCCACTTT.

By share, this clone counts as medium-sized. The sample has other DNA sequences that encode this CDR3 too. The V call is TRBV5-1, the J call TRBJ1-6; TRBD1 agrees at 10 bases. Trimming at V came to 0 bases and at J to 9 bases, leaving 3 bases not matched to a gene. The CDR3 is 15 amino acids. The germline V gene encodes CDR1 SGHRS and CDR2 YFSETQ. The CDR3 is CASSLGQGASSPLHF. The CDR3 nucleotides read TGCGCCAGCAGCTTGGGACAGGGGGCAAGTTCACCCCTCCACTTT.

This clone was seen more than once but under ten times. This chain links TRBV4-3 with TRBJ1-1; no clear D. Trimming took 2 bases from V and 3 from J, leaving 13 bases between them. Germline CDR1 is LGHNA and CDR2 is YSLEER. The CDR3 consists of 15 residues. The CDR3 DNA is TGCGCCAGCAGCCAACGGGAAGGGAGACACACTGAAGCTTTCTTT. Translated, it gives CASSQREGRHTEAFF.

CDR3 DNA: TGTGCCAGCAGTTTAGGTCCCTTTGGACCCAGAGGCGGCTACACCTTC. Protein product: CASSLGPFGPRGGYTF. The chain employs TRBV27 and TRBJ1-2; D not certain. In germline, CDR1 is MNHEY, CDR2 SMNVEV (reference sequence). The CDR3 consists of 16 residues. V dropped 2 bases and J dropped 8 bases, with 21 bases sitting between them.

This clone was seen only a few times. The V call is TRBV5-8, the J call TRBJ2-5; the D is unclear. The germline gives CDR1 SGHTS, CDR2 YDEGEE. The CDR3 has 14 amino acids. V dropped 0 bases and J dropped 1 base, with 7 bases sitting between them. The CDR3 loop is CASSLVAVQETQYF. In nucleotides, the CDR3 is TGTGCCAGCAGCTTGGTTGCAGTCCAAGAGACCCAGTACTTC.

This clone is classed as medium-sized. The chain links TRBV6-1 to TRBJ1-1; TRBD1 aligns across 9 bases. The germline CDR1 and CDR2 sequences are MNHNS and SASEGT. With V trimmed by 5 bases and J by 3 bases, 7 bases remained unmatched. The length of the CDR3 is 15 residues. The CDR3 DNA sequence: TGTGCCAGCAGTCCACGGACAGGGGAGGACACTGAAGCTTTCTTT. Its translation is CASSPRTGEDTEAFF.

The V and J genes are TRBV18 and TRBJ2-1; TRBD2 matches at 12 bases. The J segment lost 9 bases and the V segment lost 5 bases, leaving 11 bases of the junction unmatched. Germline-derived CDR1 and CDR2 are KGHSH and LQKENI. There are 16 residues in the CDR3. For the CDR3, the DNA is TGTGCCAGCTCATCCCGACTAGCGGGGGCAGCAGCTGAGCAGTTCTTC. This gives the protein CASSSRLAGAAAEQFF. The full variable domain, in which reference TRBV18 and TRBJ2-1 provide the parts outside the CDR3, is NAGVMQNPRHLVRRRGQEARLRCSPMKGHSHVYWYRQLPEEGLKFMVYLQKENIIDESGMPKERFSAEFPKEGPSILRIQQVVRGDSAAYFCASSSRLAGAAAEQFFGPGTRLTVL.

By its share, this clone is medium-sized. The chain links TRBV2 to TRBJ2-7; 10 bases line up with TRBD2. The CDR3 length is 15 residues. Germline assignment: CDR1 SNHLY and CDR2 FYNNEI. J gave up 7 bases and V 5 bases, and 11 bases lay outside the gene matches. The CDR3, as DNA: TGTGCCAGCAGTTCCCAGCGGGGGGGCCATAGGGAGCAGTACTTC. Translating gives CASSSQRGGHREQYF.

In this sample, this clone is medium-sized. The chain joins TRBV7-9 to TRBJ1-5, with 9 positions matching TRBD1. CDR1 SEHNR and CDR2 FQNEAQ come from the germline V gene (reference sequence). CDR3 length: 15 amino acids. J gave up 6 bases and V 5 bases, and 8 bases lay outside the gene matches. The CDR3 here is CASSEGTGRTQPQHF. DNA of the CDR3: TGTGCCAGCAGCGAAGGGACAGGGAGAACTCAGCCCCAGCATTTT.

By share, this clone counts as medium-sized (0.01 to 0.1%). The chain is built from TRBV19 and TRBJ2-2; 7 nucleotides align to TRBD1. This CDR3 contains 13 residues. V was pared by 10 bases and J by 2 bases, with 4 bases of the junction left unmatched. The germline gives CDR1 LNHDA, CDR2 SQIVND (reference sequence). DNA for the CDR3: TGTGCCATTGGACAGGTTAACACCGGGGAGCTGTTTTTT. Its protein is CAIGQVNTGELFF.

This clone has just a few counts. The CDR3 sequence: CASSRCTDTQYF. The CDR3 coding sequence is TGTGCCAGCAGCAGGTGCACAGATACGCAGTATTTT. J is TRBJ2-3 and V is TRBV6-1; D unclear. V was trimmed by 6 bases and J by 1 base, leaving 5 bases between them. The germline V gene encodes CDR1 MNHNS and CDR2 SASEGT. The CDR3 has 12 residues.

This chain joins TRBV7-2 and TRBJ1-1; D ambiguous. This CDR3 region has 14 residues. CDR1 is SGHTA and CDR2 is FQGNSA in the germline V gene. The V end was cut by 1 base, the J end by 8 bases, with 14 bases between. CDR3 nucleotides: TGTGCCAGCAGCTTAGATTTTGGGCAGCTGGAAGCTTTCTTT. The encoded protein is CASSLDFGQLEAFF.

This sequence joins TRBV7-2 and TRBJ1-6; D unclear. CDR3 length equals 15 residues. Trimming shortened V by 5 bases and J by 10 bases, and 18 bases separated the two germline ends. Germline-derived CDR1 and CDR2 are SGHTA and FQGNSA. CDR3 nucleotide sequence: TGTGCCAGCAGCATATGGACTGGTGGAGGGTCACCCCTCCACTTT. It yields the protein CASSIWTGGGSPLHF.

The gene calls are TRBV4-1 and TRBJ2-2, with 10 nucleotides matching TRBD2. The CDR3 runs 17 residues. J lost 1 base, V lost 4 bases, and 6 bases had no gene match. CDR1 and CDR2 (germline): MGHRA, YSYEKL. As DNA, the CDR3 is TGCGCCAGCAGCCGGGGTATAGCGGGGGGGAACACCGGGGAGCTGTTTTTT. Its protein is CASSRGIAGGNTGELFF.

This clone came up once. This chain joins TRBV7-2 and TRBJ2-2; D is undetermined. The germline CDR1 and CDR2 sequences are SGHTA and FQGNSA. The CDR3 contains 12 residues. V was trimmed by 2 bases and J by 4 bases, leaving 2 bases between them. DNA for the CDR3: TGTGCCAGCAGCTTATCCACCGGGGAGCTGTTTTTT. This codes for CASSLSTGELFF.

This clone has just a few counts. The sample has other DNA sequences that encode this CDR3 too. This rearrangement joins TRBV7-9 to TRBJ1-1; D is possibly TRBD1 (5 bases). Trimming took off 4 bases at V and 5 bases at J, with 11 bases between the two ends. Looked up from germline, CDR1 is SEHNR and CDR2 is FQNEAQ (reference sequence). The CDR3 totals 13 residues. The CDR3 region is CASSSPGGTEAFF. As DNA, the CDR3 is TGTGCCAGCAGCTCACCGGGGGGGACTGAAGCTTTCTTT.

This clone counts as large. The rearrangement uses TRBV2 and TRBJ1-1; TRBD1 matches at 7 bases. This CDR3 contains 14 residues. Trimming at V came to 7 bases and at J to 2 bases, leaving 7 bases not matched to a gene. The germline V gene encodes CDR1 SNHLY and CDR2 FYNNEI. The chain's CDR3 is CASNRNRGNTEAFF. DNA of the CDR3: TGTGCCAGCAATAGGAACAGGGGTAACACTGAAGCTTTCTTT. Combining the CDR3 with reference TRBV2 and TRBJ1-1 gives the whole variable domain EPEVTQTPSHQVTQMGQEVILRCVPISNHLYFYWYRQILGQKVEFLVSFYNNEISEKSEIFDDQFSVERPDGSNFTLKIRSTKLEDSAMYFCASNRNRGNTEAFFGQGTRLTVV.